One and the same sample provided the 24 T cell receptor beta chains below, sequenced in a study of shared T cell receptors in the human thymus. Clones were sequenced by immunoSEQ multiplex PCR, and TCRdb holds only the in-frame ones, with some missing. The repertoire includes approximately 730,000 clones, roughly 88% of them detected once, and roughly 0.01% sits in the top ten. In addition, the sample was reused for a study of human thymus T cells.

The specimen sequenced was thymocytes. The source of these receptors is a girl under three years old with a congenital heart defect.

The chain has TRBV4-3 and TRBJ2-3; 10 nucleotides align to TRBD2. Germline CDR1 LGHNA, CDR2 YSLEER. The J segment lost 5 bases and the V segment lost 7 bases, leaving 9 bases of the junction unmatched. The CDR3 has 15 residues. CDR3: CASTPRAGGGDTQYF. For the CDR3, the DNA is TGCGCCAGCACCCCACGAGCGGGGGGGGGAGATACGCAGTATTTT.

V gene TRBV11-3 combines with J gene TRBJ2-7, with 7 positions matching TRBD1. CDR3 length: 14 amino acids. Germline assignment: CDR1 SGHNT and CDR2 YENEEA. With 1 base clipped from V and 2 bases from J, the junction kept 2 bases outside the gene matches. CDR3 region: CASSLGQGPYEQYF. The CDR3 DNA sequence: TGTGCCAGCAGCTTAGGACAGGGACCCTACGAGCAGTACTTC.

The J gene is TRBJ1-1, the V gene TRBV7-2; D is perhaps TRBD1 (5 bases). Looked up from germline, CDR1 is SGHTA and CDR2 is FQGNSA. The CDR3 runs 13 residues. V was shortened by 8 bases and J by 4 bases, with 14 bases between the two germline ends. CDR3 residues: CASGIGGSTEAFF. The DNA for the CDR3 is TGTGCCAGCGGAATCGGGGGATCCACTGAAGCTTTCTTT.

DNA for the CDR3: TGTGCCAGCAGACCCAAGAGCTCCTATAATTCACCCCTCCACTTT. Its protein is CASRPKSSYNSPLHF. The chain carries TRBV2 and TRBJ1-6; D is uncertain. Trimming took off 6 bases at V and 0 bases at J, with 9 bases between the two ends. The germline V gene has CDR1 SNHLY and CDR2 FYNNEI. CDR3 size: 15 residues.

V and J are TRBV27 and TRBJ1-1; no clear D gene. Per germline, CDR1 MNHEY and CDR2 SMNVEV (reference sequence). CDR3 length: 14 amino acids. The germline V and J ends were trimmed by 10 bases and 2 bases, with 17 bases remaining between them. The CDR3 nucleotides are TGTGCCACCCGACTGAGAGCTCATAACACTGAAGCTTTCTTT. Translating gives CATRLRAHNTEAFF.

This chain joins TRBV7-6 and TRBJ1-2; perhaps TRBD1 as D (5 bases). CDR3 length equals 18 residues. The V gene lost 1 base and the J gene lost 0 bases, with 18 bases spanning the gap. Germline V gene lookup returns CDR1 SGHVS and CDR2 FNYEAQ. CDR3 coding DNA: TGTGCCAGCAGCTTAGAAGATAGGGCCAGGGTTCCTAACTATGGCTACACCTTC. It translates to CASSLEDRARVPNYGYTF.

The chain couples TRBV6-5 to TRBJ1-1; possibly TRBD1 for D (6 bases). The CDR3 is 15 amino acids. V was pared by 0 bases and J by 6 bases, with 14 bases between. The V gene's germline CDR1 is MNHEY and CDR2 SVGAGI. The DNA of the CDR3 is TGTGCCAGCAGTTACTCGAAGGGGGGGAGAGCTGAAGCTTTCTTT. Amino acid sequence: CASSYSKGGRAEAFF.

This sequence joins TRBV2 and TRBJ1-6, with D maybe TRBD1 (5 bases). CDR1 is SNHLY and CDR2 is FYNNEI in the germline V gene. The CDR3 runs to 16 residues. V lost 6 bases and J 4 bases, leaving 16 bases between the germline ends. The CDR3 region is CASSARWGSYNSPLHF. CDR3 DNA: TGTGCCAGCAGCGCCAGGTGGGGCAGTTATAATTCACCCCTCCACTTT.

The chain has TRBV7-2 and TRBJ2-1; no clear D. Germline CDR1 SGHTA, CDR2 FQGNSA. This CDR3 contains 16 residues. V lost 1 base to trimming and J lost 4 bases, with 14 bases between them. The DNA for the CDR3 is TGTGCCAGCAGCTTAGAAGCCGTTAACTTTTACAATGAGCAGTTCTTC. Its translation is CASSLEAVNFYNEQFF.

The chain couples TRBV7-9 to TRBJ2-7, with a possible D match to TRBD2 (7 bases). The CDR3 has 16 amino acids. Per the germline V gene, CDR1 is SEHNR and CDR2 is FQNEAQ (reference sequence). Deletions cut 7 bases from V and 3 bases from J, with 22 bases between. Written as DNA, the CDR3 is TGTGCCAGCACCCGAAAAGGGGGGGGAGGGCTCTACGAGCAGTACTTC. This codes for CASTRKGGGGLYEQYF.

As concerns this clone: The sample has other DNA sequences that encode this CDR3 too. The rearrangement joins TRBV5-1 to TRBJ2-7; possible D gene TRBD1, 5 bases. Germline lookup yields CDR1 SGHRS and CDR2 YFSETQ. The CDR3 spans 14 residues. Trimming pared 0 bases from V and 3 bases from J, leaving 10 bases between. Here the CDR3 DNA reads TGCGCCAGCAGCTTGGAACAGGACCTCTACGAGCAGTACTTC. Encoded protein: CASSLEQDLYEQYF. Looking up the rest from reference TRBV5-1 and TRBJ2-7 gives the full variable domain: KAGVTQTPRYLIKTRGQQVTLSCSPISGHRSVSWYQQTPGQGLQFLFEYFSETQRNKGNFPGRFSGRQFSNSRSEMNVSTLELGDSALYLCASSLEQDLYEQYFGPGTRLTVT.

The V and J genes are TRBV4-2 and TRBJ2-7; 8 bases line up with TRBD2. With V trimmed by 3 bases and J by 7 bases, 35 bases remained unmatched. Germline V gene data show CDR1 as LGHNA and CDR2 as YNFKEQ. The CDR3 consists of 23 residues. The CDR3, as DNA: TGTGCCAGCAGCCACGTCCGGAGGCGCGTTGGCGGGGGGCCCCCCTTGGCGAGTTTTGAGCAGTACTTC. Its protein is CASSHVRRRVGGGPPLASFEQYF.

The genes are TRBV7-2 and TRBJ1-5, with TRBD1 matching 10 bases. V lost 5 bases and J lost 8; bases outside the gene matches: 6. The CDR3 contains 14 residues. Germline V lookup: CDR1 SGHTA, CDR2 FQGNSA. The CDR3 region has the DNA TGTGCCAGCAGCCGGGACAGGGGAGGGAAGCCCCAGCATTTT. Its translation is CASSRDRGGKPQHF.

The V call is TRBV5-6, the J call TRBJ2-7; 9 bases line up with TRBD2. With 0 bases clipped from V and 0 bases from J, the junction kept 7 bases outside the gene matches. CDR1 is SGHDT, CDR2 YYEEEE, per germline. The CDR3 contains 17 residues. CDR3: CASSLGLAVPPSYEQYF. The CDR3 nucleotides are TGTGCCAGCAGCTTGGGACTAGCGGTACCACCCTCCTACGAGCAGTACTTC.

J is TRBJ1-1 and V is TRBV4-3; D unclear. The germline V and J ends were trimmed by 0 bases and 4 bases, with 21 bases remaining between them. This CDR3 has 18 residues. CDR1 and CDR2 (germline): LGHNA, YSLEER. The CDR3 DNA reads TGCGCCAGCAGCCAAGATCGGGCGACGGTCACTAGGAGCACTGAAGCTTTCTTT. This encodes CASSQDRATVTRSTEAFF.

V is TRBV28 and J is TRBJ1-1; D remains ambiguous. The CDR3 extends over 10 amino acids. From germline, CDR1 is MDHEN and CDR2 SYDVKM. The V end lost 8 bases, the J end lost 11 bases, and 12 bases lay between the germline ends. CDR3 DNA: TGTGCCAGCGGTAGCGTGGGTGCTTTCTTT. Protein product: CASGSVGAFF.

The CDR3 here is CASSLTSPGELFF. CDR3 nucleotides: TGTGCCAGCAGCCTGACTAGTCCCGGGGAGCTGTTTTTT. The chain links TRBV28 to TRBJ2-2; D is perhaps TRBD2 (6 bases). V gave up 6 bases and J gave up 6 bases, with 11 bases separating them. The CDR3 extends over 13 amino acids. CDR1 and CDR2 (germline): MDHEN, SYDVKM.

The CDR3 nucleotides are TGTGCCAGCAGCTTACGCTACGAGCAGTACTTC. Translated: CASSLRYEQYF. The J gene is TRBJ2-7, the V gene TRBV7-9; no clear D gene. Germline CDR1 is SEHNR and CDR2 is FQNEAQ (reference sequence). The CDR3 runs 11 residues. V was shortened by 2 bases and J by 3 bases, with 2 bases between the two germline ends.

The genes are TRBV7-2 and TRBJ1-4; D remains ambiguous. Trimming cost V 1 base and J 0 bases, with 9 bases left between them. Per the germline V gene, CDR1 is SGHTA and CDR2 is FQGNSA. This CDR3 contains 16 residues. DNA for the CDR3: TGTGCCAGCAGCTTAGTCCGGTTTGCAACTAATGAAAAACTGTTTTTT. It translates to CASSLVRFATNEKLFF.

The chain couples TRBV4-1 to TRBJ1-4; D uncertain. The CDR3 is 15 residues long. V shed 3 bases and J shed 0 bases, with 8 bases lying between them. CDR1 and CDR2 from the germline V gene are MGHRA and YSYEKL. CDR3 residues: CASSHEEATNEKLFF. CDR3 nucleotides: TGCGCCAGCAGCCACGAGGAAGCAACTAATGAAAAACTGTTTTTT.

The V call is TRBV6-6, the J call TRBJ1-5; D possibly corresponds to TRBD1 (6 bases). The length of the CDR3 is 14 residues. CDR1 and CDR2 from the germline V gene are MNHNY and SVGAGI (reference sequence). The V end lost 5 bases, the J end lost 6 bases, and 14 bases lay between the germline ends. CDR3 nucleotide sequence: TGTGCCAGCAGTACCACAGGGATAGGTCAGCCCCAGCATTTT. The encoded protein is CASSTTGIGQPQHF.

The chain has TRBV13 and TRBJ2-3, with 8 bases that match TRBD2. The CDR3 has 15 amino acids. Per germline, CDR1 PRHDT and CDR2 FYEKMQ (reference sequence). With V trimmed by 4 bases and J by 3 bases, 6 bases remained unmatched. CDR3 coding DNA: TGTGCCAGCAGCTCCCAGGGACTAGTGACAGATACGCAGTATTTT. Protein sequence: CASSSQGLVTDTQYF.

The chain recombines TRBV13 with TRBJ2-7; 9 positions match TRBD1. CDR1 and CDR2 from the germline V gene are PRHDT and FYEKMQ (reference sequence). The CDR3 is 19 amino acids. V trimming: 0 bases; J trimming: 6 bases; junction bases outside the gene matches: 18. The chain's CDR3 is CASSLGPPAPGQGSFEQYF. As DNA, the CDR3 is TGTGCCAGCAGCTTAGGCCCTCCCGCGCCCGGACAGGGGAGTTTCGAGCAGTACTTC.

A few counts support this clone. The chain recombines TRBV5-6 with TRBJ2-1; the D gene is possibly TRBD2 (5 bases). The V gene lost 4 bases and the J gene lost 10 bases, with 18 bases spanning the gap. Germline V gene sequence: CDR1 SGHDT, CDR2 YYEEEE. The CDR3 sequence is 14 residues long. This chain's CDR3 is CASSRGTGRGEQFF. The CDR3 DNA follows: TGTGCCAGCAGCCGTGGCACTGGTCGAGGGGAGCAGTTCTTC.